The 20 T cell receptor beta chains reported below all come from one sample, sequenced in a study of T cell responses to AZD1222 COVID-19 vaccine. The assay was immunoSEQ multiplex PCR, and TCRdb's table has in-frame clones only and misses some. The sample carries 100,000 to 150,000 clones, approximately 90% recorded once. Here the sequenced sample was peripheral blood, taken 28 days after the second AZD1222 dose. The receptors were sampled from an adult who received the AZD1222 COVID-19 vaccine.

The CDR3: CASSLDPVQPQHF. DNA of the CDR3: TGTGCCAGCAGCTTAGACCCAGTCCAGCCCCAGCATTTT. The chain employs TRBV7-9 and TRBJ1-5; unclear D gene. CDR3 length: 13 residues. Trimming pared 1 base from V and 7 bases from J, leaving 8 bases between. CDR1 is SEHNR and CDR2 is FQNEAQ in the germline V gene (reference sequence).

The chain uses TRBV7-3 and TRBJ2-3; possibly TRBD1 for D (5 bases). V lost 4 bases to trimming and J lost 3 bases, with 11 bases between them. In germline, CDR1 is SGHTA, CDR2 FQGTGA. CDR3 length: 14 residues. CDR3 residues: CASSSRTRTDTQYF. The DNA of the CDR3 is TGTGCCAGCAGCTCACGGACAAGGACAGATACGCAGTATTTT.

The genes are TRBV28 and TRBJ2-7, with 7 bases fitting TRBD1. The germline CDR1 and CDR2 sequences are MDHEN and SYDVKM. Trimming took 5 bases from V and 2 from J; bases not matched to a gene: 12. CDR3 length: 16 residues. CDR3 protein: CASSLSTRDSTYEQYF. The DNA for the CDR3 is TGTGCCAGCAGTCTTTCCACCCGGGACAGTACCTACGAGCAGTACTTC.

The genes are TRBV19 and TRBJ1-1, with 9 bases fitting TRBD1. The CDR3 consists of 14 residues. Germline assignment: CDR1 LNHDA and CDR2 SQIVND (reference sequence). With 3 bases clipped from V and 5 bases from J, the junction kept 4 bases outside the gene matches. CDR3 DNA: TGTGCCAGTAGTATTAATGGACAGGGGACTGAAGCTTTCTTT. Protein: CASSINGQGTEAFF.

The chain couples TRBV18 to TRBJ2-3; weak D call: TRBD2 (6 bases). CDR1 and CDR2 from the germline V gene are KGHSH and LQKENI. This CDR3 comprises 15 residues. V lost 3 bases and J 4 bases, leaving 14 bases between the germline ends. CDR3 amino acids: CASSPSSGRADTQYF. DNA for the CDR3: TGTGCCAGCTCACCGTCGAGCGGGCGGGCAGATACGCAGTATTTT.

The chain employs TRBV6-5 and TRBJ2-3; D uncertain. V shed 5 bases and J shed 5 bases, with 5 bases lying between them. The CDR3 runs to 11 residues. Germline values: CDR1 MNHEY, CDR2 SVGAGI. The CDR3 protein is CASSSEDTQYF. In nucleotides, the CDR3 is TGTGCCAGCAGTAGTGAAGATACGCAGTATTTT.

This clone was detected once. The chain recombines TRBV9 with TRBJ1-2; no clear D. The CDR3 runs to 15 residues. The germline V gene encodes CDR1 SGDLS and CDR2 YYNGEE. With 0 bases removed from V and 4 bases from J, the gap between germline ends came to 13 bases. The CDR3, as DNA: TGTGCCAGCAGCGTAGCTGTGACCGGCACCTATGGCTACACCTTC. As protein: CASSVAVTGTYGYTF.

The chain recombines TRBV5-3 with TRBJ2-3, with D hard to call. TRBV5-3 is an open reading frame whose function is uncertain. Trimming removed 1 base from V and 3 bases from J, with 18 bases in between. This CDR3 has 17 amino acids. The CDR3 region is CARSLRAPPLGTDTQYF. The CDR3 DNA sequence: TGTGCCAGAAGCTTGAGAGCCCCGCCCCTGGGAACAGATACGCAGTATTTT.

The chain uses TRBV30 and TRBJ1-5; D is possibly TRBD1 (6 bases). This CDR3 has 14 residues. The ends were cut back, 5 bases at V and 7 bases at J, with 18 bases in the middle. In germline, CDR1 is GTSNPN, CDR2 SVGIG (reference sequence). In nucleotides, the CDR3 is TGTGCCTGGGAGGAGAAAGGGGGTTCACAGCCCCAGCATTTT. Translated, it gives CAWEEKGGSQPQHF.

The rearrangement uses TRBV11-1 and TRBJ2-5; no clear D. Trimming left V 1 base short and J 3 bases short, with 6 bases between. CDR3 length equals 13 residues. In germline, CDR1 is SGHAT, CDR2 FQDESV (reference sequence). DNA for the CDR3: TGTGCCAGCAGCTTAGATCTCAAAGAGACCCAGTACTTC. This sequence encodes CASSLDLKETQYF.

The gene calls are TRBV5-1 and TRBJ1-2; a possible D gene is TRBD1 (5 bases). Per the germline V gene, CDR1 is SGHRS and CDR2 is YFSETQ. The CDR3 is made up of 13 amino acids. Trimming left V 4 bases short and J 8 bases short, with 15 bases between. The CDR3 protein is CASSESGRGGYTF. As DNA, the CDR3 is TGCGCCAGCAGCGAGTCGGGGCGAGGAGGCTACACCTTC.

V usage is TRBV7-9 and J usage is TRBJ1-6; 9 bases agree with TRBD1. The V segment lost 5 bases and the J segment 5 bases; nucleotides outside the gene matches: 7. CDR1 and CDR2 (germline): SEHNR, FQNEAQ (reference sequence). The CDR3 extends over 16 amino acids. The DNA for the CDR3 is TGTGCCAGCAGCCCGCTCCGGACAGGGGATAATTCACCCCTCCACTTT. It codes for CASSPLRTGDNSPLHF.

The chain joins TRBV30 to TRBJ1-5; D remains ambiguous. This CDR3 is built from 14 residues. CDR1 is GTSNPN, CDR2 SVGIG, per germline (reference sequence). Trimming left V 3 bases short and J 4 bases short, with 13 bases between. This CDR3 reads CAWSRSGRNQPQHF. The CDR3 DNA follows: TGTGCCTGGAGCCGGAGCGGACGGAATCAGCCCCAGCATTTT.

The V gene is TRBV5-5, the J gene TRBJ1-1, with D possibly TRBD1 on 6 matching bases. The CDR3 length is 13 residues. V was clipped by 2 bases and J by 1 base, with 6 bases between them. CDR1 is SGHKS, CDR2 YYEKEE, per germline (reference sequence). The DNA for the CDR3 is TGTGCCAGCAGCTTACAGGGGAACACTGAAGCTTTCTTT. It encodes CASSLQGNTEAFF. The full variable domain, rest sourced from reference TRBV5-5 and TRBJ1-1, is DAGVTQSPTHLIKTRGQQVTLRCSPISGHKSVSWYQQVLGQGPQFIFQYYEKEERGRGNFPDRFSARQFPNYSSELNVNALLLGDSALYLCASSLQGNTEAFFGQGTRLTVV.

The J gene is TRBJ2-7, the V gene TRBV27; 9 nucleotides agree with TRBD2. Germline assignment: CDR1 MNHEY and CDR2 SMNVEV (reference sequence). This CDR3 has 16 amino acids. V lost 3 bases, J lost 6 bases, and 12 bases stayed unmatched. CDR3 sequence (DNA): TGTGCCAGCAGTTTGGGGAGTAGCGGGAGTTCGGCCGAGCAGTACTTC. It yields the protein CASSLGSSGSSAEQYF.

This clone has just a few counts. This rearrangement joins TRBV7-3 to TRBJ2-1, with D perhaps matching TRBD1 (5 bases). The CDR3 covers 16 residues. Trimming left V 5 bases short and J 1 base short, with 15 bases between. The germline V gene encodes CDR1 SGHTA and CDR2 FQGTGA. The CDR3 spells CASSPQPDTSYNEQFF. In nucleotides, the CDR3 is TGTGCCAGCAGCCCCCAACCGGACACGTCCTACAATGAGCAGTTCTTC.

The rearrangement links TRBV28 to TRBJ2-2, with D possibly matching TRBD1 (6 bases). The germline CDR1 and CDR2 sequences are MDHEN and SYDVKM. This CDR3 contains 15 residues. Trimming pared 8 bases from V and 5 bases from J, leaving 18 bases between. CDR3 loop: CASGTGTLQTGELFF. CDR3 sequence (DNA): TGTGCCAGCGGAACAGGGACATTACAGACCGGGGAGCTGTTTTTT.

This chain connects TRBV19 to TRBJ2-2; D may be TRBD1 (6 bases). CDR1 is LNHDA, CDR2 SQIVND, per germline (reference sequence). The CDR3 extends over 14 amino acids. V lost 5 bases and J 3 bases, leaving 10 bases between the germline ends. This CDR3 reads CASSQPGDTGELFF. In DNA, the CDR3 is TGTGCCAGTAGTCAGCCAGGGGACACCGGGGAGCTGTTTTTT.

CDR3 sequence reads: CASRGTSGVESSYNEQFF. CDR3 DNA: TGTGCCAGCAGGGGGACTAGCGGGGTAGAGAGCTCCTACAATGAGCAGTTCTTC. The V gene is TRBV2, the J gene TRBJ2-1; 13 bases map to TRBD2. The CDR3 has 18 residues. Per germline, CDR1 SNHLY and CDR2 FYNNEI. Trimming at V came to 6 bases and at J to 0 bases, leaving 8 bases not matched to a gene.

The chain uses TRBV29-1 and TRBJ2-5; the D gene is possibly TRBD1 (8 bases). V lost 3 bases, J lost 4 bases, and 15 bases lay in between. This CDR3 contains 14 residues. Germline V gene lookup returns CDR1 SQVTM and CDR2 ANQGSEA. As DNA, the CDR3 is TGCAGCGTTGAGGATACAGGGGGGGGAGAGACCCAGTACTTC. It translates to CSVEDTGGGETQYF.